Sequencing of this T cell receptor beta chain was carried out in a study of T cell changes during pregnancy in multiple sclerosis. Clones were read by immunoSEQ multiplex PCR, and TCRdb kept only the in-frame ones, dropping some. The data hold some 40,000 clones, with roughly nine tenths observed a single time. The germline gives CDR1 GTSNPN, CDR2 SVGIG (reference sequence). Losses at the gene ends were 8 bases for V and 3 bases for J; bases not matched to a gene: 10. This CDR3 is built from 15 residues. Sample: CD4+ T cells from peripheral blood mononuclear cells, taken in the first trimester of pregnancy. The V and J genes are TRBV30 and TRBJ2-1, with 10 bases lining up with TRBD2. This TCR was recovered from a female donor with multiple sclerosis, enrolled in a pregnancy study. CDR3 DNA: TGTGCCCTTAGCAGGACTAGCGGTAACTACAATGAGCAGTTCTTC. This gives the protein CALSRTSGNYNEQFF.